Listed here is a single TCR beta chain. Its antigen is unidentified. CDR1 is ENHRY and CDR2 is SYGVKD in the germline V gene. The CDR3 sequence is 15 residues long. V shed 7 bases and J 8 bases; nucleotides not matched to a gene: 14. Measured with immunoSEQ multiplex PCR; TCRdb has only the in-frame clones, and not every one. This table has 20,000 to 30,000 clones, about 87% appearing once. This sample is part of a study of OX40 agonist ivuxolimab in advanced cancers. Study-level information: Hepatocellular carcinoma, melanoma, renal cell or head and neck cancer occurred in dose-escalation patients.

Findings of the study overall: Relatively little clonal expansion, among the lowest observed, appeared in partial responders at 0.1-3.0 mg/kg. Determination of antigen specificity was not performed for the expanded peripheral T cells. More expanded clones were seen, on average, in CD8+ T cells than in CD4+.

The TCR was taken from an adult with an advanced solid tumor such as melanoma, head and neck, liver or kidney cancer. This chain connects TRBV10-3 to TRBJ1-2, with TRBD1 matching over 9 bases. Sequencing was performed on CD4+ or CD8+ T cells sorted from blood, taken in a trial of the OX40 agonist ivuxolimab. The CDR3 DNA sequence: TGTGCCATCACTGGGACAGGGCCTTACTCTAGAGGCTACACCTTC. This gives the protein CAITGTGPYSRGYTF.